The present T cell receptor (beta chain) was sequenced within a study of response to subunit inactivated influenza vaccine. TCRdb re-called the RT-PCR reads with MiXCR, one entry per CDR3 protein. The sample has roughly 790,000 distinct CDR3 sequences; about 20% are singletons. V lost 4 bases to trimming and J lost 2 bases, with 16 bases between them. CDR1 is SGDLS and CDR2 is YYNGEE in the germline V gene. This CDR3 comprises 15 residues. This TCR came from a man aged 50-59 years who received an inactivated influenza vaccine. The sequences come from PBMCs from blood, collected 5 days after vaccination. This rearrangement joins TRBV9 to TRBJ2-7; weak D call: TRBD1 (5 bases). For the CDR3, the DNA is TGTGCCAGCAGCCCAATCGCCGACAGTCCCTACGAGCAGTACTTC. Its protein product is CASSPIADSPYEQYF.